This paragraph reports one TCR beta chain. Method: immunoSEQ multiplex PCR; TCRdb's copy keeps in-frame clones and lacks some. The sample contains some 490,000 clones, 60% to 80% of which appear only once. The trim removed 4 bases at V and 2 bases at J, leaving 14 bases unmatched. Per the germline V gene, CDR1 is SGHNT and CDR2 is YYREEE (reference sequence). The CDR3 is 18 residues long. The sample is drawn from a study of shared clonotypes between healthy human individuals. Material for sequencing was PBMCs. The V call is TRBV5-4, the J call TRBJ2-2; TRBD1 agrees at 7 bases. The TCR originated in a woman aged 40 to 55 in good health. Some clones in this sample may be carry-over from other donors' samples. The CDR3 nucleotides are TGTGCCAGCAGCCCCATACAGTCCGGGACAGTAAACACCGGGGAGCTGTTTTTT. Protein product: CASSPIQSGTVNTGELFF.